These T cell receptor beta chains were read from a single sample in a study of blood T cell repertoires in COVID-19. Clones were sequenced by immunoSEQ multiplex PCR, and TCRdb holds only the in-frame ones, with some missing. The sample lists 200,000 to 250,000 clones; 80% were seen once. Sequences were obtained from peripheral blood. The receptors here all came from a woman aged 70-85 years with acute or convalescent COVID-19. Each CDR3 is given with its conserved first and last residue.

CDR3 protein	V gene	J gene
CASSLASVNTEAFF	TRBV5-1	TRBJ1-1
CASSLSALAKNIQYF	TRBV27	TRBJ2-4
CAAQGDREATEAFF	TRBV10-3	TRBJ1-1
CASSSGGLMNTEAFF	TRBV28	TRBJ1-1
CASSDRQVGTEAFF	TRBV10-1	TRBJ1-1
CASSSPSGSSYEQYF	TRBV5-4	TRBJ2-7
CASSPDRGPLNTEAFF	TRBV18	TRBJ1-1
CASSPLTGAGANVLTF	TRBV5-1	TRBJ2-6
CASSLWEGETQYF	TRBV7-2	TRBJ2-5
CATSARTFSGNEQFF	TRBV24-1	TRBJ2-1
CASSLGTGGYTF	TRBV7-8	TRBJ1-2
CAWSQGNQPQHF	TRBV30	TRBJ1-5
CASSLIVGGSGEQYF	TRBV28	TRBJ2-7
CASSSLAGAYNEQFF	TRBV7-6	TRBJ2-1
CASVRGTGINQPQHF	TRBV19	TRBJ1-5
CASSLASFGRGSYEQYF	TRBV5-5	TRBJ2-7
CASTPLRTTVDEQYF	TRBV6-6	TRBJ2-7
CASSPETGTGDTEAFF	TRBV7-2	TRBJ1-1
CASSTGTPEQYF	TRBV7-2	TRBJ2-7
CASSRDRDSLGTGELFF	TRBV19	TRBJ2-2
CASSDAGAGYGYTF	TRBV6-1	TRBJ1-2
CATSRDRDILGNTIYF	TRBV15	TRBJ1-3
CASERSPGKAGELFF	TRBV6-5	TRBJ2-2
CASSSDGGNEQFF	TRBV7-9	TRBJ2-1
CASSPTSGGYNEQFF	TRBV7-2	TRBJ2-1
CASSSGRLQYF	TRBV28	TRBJ2-3
CASSQGLAGGSSYNEQFF	TRBV4-1	TRBJ2-1
CASSKLTSLETQYF	TRBV6-5	TRBJ2-5
CASSFSGTGGYNEQFF	TRBV7-2	TRBJ2-1
CASSLKGQGLGTGELFF	TRBV5-1	TRBJ2-2
CASSLLQETQYF	TRBV7-2	TRBJ2-5
CASSSPGAADTQYF	TRBV5-5	TRBJ2-3
CASSLSSNYGYTF	TRBV28	TRBJ1-2
CASSLSRGSLADTQYF	TRBV27	TRBJ2-3
CAWSVGGAGELFF	TRBV30	TRBJ2-2
CASSPGLAGQETQYF	TRBV5-1	TRBJ2-5
CASRDRGRTYEQYF	TRBV27	TRBJ2-7
CASSGQGVETQYF	TRBV3-1/TRBV3-2	TRBJ2-5
CASSLGSSGGSSPLHF	TRBV27	TRBJ1-6
CASSLDRDIYGYTF	TRBV19	TRBJ1-2
CASSLRGTKFHYEQYF	TRBV7-6	TRBJ2-7
CASSIQGIQTEAFF	TRBV5-4	TRBJ1-1
CASSRESPNYEQYF	TRBV5-1	TRBJ2-7